This TCR beta chain was sequenced during a study of blood T cell repertoires in COVID-19. V lost 5 bases, J lost 4 bases, and 18 bases lay in between. There are 16 residues in the CDR3. Germline V CDR1 and CDR2: LNHDA, SQIVND (reference sequence). Repertoires were generated with immunoSEQ multiplex PCR, while TCRdb's copy carries only in-frame clones and drops some. The table shows 200,000 to 250,000 clones, with about 83% occurring only once. The source is a woman in her twenties or thirties with COVID-19, enrolled during active disease. Input material: peripheral blood. J is TRBJ1-5 and V is TRBV19; D is possibly TRBD1 (6 bases). DNA of the CDR3: TGTGCCAGTAGTCTTTCTCGACAGGTCGCAAATCAGCCCCAGCATTTT. Its translation is CASSLSRQVANQPQHF.